The 3 T cell receptor beta chains listed next were all sequenced from one sample in a study of CD8 T cells in Susac syndrome. The RNA, about 0.5 to 1 ug, was put through reverse transcription using random hexamers. In TCRdb, the immunoSEQ multiplex PCR reads were re-called with MiXCR into one record per CDR3 protein. The table lists more than 150,000 distinct CDR3 sequences, roughly 95% of them singletons. Sequenced material: CD4+ T cells from PBMCs. These receptor sequences come from a human donor with Susac syndrome.

This chain connects TRBV20-1 to TRBJ1-4; unclear D gene. Germline V gene lookup returns CDR1 DFQATT and CDR2 SNEGSKA (reference sequence). Deletions cut 5 bases from V and 0 bases from J, with 10 bases between. The CDR3 sequence is 14 residues long. This CDR3 is CSAVRWATNEKLFF. The CDR3 DNA follows: TGCAGTGCTGTCCGATGGGCAACTAATGAAAAACTGTTTTTT.

The sample holds a few counts of this clonotype. The chain uses TRBV9 and TRBJ2-5; 9 positions match TRBD1. CDR3 length: 14 residues. V trimming: 0 bases; J trimming: 5 bases; junction bases outside the gene matches: 2. In germline, CDR1 is SGDLS, CDR2 YYNGEE. This CDR3 reads CASSVGGQGETQYF. The CDR3 coding sequence is TGTGCCAGCAGCGTAGGGGGACAGGGTGAGACCCAGTACTTC.

V and J are TRBV5-6 and TRBJ2-1, with 11 bases aligning to TRBD2. The germline V gene encodes CDR1 SGHDT and CDR2 YYEEEE. V dropped 4 bases and J dropped 3; count of bases not matched to a gene: 6. The CDR3 sequence is 16 residues long. CDR3 loop: CASSTRLAGFYNEQFF. CDR3 DNA: TGTGCCAGCAGCACCCGACTAGCGGGGTTCTACAATGAGCAGTTCTTC.